A selection of T cell receptor beta chains follows, all from one sample in a study of blood T cell repertoires in COVID-19. Clones were sequenced by immunoSEQ multiplex PCR, and TCRdb holds only the in-frame ones, with some missing. The sample holds roughly 150,000 clones, roughly 88% seen once. Sequencing was done on a sample of peripheral blood. The receptor set was obtained from a human donor in a cohort sampled during active COVID-19. Both conserved end residues are part of each CDR3. Fields, in order: V gene, CDR3 length, J gene, CDR3 protein.

>TRBV5-1|14|TRBJ2-7
CASSLGQGGYEQYF
>TRBV2|15|TRBJ1-2
CASSGRGDSPYGYTF
>TRBV6-6|14|TRBJ2-1
CASTESISYNEQFF
>TRBV18|13|TRBJ2-3
CASSPGTTDTQYF
>TRBV6-2/TRBV6-3|16|TRBJ2-3
CASSYSPGYFTDTQYF
>TRBV5-1|13|TRBJ1-2
CASRYRAEDGYTF
>TRBV14|14|TRBJ2-5
CASSLDKYQETQYF
>TRBV7-3|16|TRBJ2-1
CASSILPGLAGNEQFF
>TRBV4-3|16|TRBJ2-5
CASSQDMGSAGETQYF
>TRBV5-4|14|TRBJ1-6
CASSWTGINSPLHF
>TRBV6-6|12|TRBJ2-7
CASGTRSYEQYF
>TRBV2|13|TRBJ2-7
CASSDLSSYEQYF
>TRBV5-1|15|TRBJ2-5
CASTGGLAGTKTQYF
>TRBV4-1|14|TRBJ1-5
CASSRIAGGQPQHF
>TRBV9|13|TRBJ2-2
CASSVVETGELFF
>TRBV21-1|17|TRBJ2-7
CASSKCRPSGRTYEQYF
>TRBV28|14|TRBJ2-3
CASSLTSGTDTQYF
>TRBV15|18|TRBJ1-5
CATSRDLYRLNSNQPQHF
>TRBV19|13|TRBJ2-7
CASSGTGVYEQYF
>TRBV4-3|16|TRBJ1-5
CASSQDTGNPNQPQHF
>TRBV2|14|TRBJ2-1
CASTPSGGYNEQFF
>TRBV7-9|15|TRBJ2-1
CASSHGLAGGGEQFF
>TRBV7-2|14|TRBJ2-7
CASSLGTGPYEQYF
>TRBV5-1|14|TRBJ1-2
CASSSIPGTRGYTF
>TRBV30|15|TRBJ1-5
CAWSVQGRRGQPQHF
>TRBV6-5|13|TRBJ2-1
CASRLARYNEQFF
>TRBV27|16|TRBJ2-1
CASSPEPGGAYNEQFF
>TRBV5-1|15|TRBJ2-5
CASSFRTGKAETQYF
>TRBV19|24|TRBJ1-6
CASSTPPDRFPPQPGSSYNSPLHF
>TRBV10-2|13|TRBJ1-1
CATAPQGKTEAFF
>TRBV15|15|TRBJ2-3
CATSRENSPTETQYF
>TRBV4-3|17|TRBJ2-3
CASSQDLARFSTDTQYF
>TRBV6-5|14|TRBJ1-6
CASTSMDRSSTLHF
>TRBV6-5|14|TRBJ2-1
CASSYDRTYNEQFF
>TRBV9|14|TRBJ2-7
CASSVGLVIDEQYF
>TRBV27|15|TRBJ1-3
CASSLGGQIGNTIYF
>TRBV4-1|14|TRBJ2-7
CASSQETRRGPLYF
>TRBV6-6|14|TRBJ2-7
CASSYSGTAYEQYF
>TRBV4-2|13|TRBJ2-1
CASSQDTSGEQFF
>TRBV7-2|18|TRBJ2-3
CASSLKERGITSTDTQYF
>TRBV10-3|14|TRBJ2-7
CAISVGQGAYEQYF
>TRBV11-1|13|TRBJ2-3
CASGQAGTDTQYF
>TRBV7-6|14|TRBJ2-5
CASSLMQGKETQYF
>TRBV11-1|16|TRBJ2-5
CASSIRTSRPQETQYF
>TRBV11-2|14|TRBJ2-7
CASSLTSGTIEQYF
>TRBV12-5|14|TRBJ2-5
CASGFGQPQETQYF
>TRBV5-6|16|TRBJ1-4
CASSLISTGTNEKLFF
>TRBV6-5|14|TRBJ1-1
CASSAIGGNTEAFF
>TRBV27|12|TRBJ1-2
CASSSHTYGYTF